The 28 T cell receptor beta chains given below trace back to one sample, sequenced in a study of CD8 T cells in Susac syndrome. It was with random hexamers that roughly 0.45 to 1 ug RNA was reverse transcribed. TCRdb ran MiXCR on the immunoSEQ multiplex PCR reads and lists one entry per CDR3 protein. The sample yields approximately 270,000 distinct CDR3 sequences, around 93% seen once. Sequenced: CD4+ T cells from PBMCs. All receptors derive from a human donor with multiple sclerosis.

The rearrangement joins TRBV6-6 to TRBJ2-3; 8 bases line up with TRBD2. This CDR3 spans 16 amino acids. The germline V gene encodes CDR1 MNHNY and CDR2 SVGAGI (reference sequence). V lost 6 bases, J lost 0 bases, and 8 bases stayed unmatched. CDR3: CASRETSGGSTDTQYF. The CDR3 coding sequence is TGTGCCAGCAGAGAAACTAGCGGAGGAAGCACAGATACGCAGTATTTT.

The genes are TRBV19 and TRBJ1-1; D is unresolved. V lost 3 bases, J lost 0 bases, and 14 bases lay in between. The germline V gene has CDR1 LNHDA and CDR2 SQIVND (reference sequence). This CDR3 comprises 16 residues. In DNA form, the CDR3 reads TGTGCCAGTAGTATTCTCGGCAGGCCCATGAACACTGAAGCTTTCTTT. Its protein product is CASSILGRPMNTEAFF.

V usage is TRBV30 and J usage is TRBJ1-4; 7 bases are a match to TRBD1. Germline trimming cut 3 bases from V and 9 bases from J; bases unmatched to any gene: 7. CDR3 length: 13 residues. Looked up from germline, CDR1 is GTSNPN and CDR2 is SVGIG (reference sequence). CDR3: CAWSPGQSQKLFF. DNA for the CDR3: TGTGCCTGGAGCCCGGGACAGTCTCAAAAACTGTTTTTT.

The CDR3 sequence is CSVEVGGTWETQYF. CDR3 DNA: TGCAGCGTTGAAGTGGGAGGGACGTGGGAGACCCAGTACTTC. This chain links TRBV29-1 with TRBJ2-5; 7 positions match TRBD2. Germline CDR1 and CDR2: SQVTM and ANQGSEA. This CDR3 is built from 14 residues. With 1 base clipped from V and 5 bases from J, the junction kept 7 bases outside the gene matches.

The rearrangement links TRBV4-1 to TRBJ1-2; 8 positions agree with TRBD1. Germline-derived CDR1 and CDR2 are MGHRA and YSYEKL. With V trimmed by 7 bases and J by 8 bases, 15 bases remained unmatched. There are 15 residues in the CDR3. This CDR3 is CASTPPGQAYQGYTF. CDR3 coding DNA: TGCGCCAGCACCCCACCGGGACAGGCATATCAGGGCTACACCTTC.

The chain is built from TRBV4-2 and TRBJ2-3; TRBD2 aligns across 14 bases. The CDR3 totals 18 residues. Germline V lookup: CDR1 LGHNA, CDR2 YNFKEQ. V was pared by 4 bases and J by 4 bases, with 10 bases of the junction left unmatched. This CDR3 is CASSRQTSGGAVADTQYF. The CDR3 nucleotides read TGTGCCAGCAGCCGTCAGACTAGCGGGGGGGCCGTAGCAGATACGCAGTATTTT.

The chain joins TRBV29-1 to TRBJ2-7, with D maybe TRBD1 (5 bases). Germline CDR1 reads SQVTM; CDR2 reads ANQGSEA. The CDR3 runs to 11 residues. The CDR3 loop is CSAETVREQYF. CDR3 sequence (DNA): TGCAGTGCCGAGACAGTTCGTGAGCAGTACTTC.

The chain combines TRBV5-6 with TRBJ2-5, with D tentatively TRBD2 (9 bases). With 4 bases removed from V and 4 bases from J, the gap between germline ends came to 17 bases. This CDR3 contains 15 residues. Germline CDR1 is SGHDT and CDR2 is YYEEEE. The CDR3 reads CASSIRGRGGETQYF. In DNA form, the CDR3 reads TGTGCCAGCAGCATCAGGGGGCGGGGGGGAGAGACCCAGTACTTC.

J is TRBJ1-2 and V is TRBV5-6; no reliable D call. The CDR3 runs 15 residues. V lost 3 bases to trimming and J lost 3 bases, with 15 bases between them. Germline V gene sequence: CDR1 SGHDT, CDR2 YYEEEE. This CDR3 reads CASSSRLSNYYGYTF. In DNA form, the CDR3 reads TGTGCCAGCAGCTCCCGACTGAGCAATTACTATGGCTACACCTTC. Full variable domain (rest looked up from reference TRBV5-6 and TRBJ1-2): DAGVTQSPTHLIKTRGQQVTLRCSPKSGHDTVSWYQQALGQGPQFIFQYYEEEERQRGNFPDRFSGHQFPNYSSELNVNALLLGDSALYLCASSSRLSNYYGYTFGSGTRLTVV.

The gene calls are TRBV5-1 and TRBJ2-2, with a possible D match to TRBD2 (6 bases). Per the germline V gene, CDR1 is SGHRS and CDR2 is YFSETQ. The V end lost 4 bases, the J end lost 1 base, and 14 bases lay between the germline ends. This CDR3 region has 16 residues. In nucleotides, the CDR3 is TGCGCCAGCAGCCCCCTGGTGGGGGGGAACACCGGGGAGCTGTTTTTT. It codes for CASSPLVGGNTGELFF.

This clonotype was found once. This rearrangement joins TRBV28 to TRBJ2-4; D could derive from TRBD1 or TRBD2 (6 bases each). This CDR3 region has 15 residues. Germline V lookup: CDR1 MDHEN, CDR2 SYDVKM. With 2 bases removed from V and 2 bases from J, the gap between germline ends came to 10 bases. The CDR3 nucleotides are TGTGCCAGCAGTTTAACGGGGGCGTCCAAAAACATTCAGTACTTC. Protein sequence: CASSLTGASKNIQYF.

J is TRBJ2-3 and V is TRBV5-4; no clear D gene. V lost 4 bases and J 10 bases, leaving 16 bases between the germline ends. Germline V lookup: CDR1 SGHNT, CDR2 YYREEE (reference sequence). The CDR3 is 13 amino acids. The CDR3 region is CASSPIPAVAQYF. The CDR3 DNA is TGTGCCAGCAGCCCTATCCCCGCAGTAGCGCAGTATTTT.

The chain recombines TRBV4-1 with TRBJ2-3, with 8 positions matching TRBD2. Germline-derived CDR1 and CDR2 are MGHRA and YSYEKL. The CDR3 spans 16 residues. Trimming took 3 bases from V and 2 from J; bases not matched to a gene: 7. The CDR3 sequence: CASSHQGGGITDTQYF. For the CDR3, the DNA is TGCGCCAGCAGCCATCAAGGCGGGGGGATCACAGATACGCAGTATTTT.

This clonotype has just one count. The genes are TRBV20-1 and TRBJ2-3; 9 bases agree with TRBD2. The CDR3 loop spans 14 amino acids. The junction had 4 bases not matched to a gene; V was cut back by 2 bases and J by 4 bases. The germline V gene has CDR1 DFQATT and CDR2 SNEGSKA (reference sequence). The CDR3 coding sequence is TGCAGTGCTAGAAGAGGCGGGGGGGCAGATACGCAGTATTTT. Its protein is CSARRGGGADTQYF.

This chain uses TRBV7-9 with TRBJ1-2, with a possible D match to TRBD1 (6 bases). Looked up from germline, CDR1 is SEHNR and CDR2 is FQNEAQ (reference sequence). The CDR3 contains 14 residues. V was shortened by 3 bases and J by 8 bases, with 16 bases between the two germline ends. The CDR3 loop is CASSFLGGGEGYTF. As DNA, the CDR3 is TGTGCCAGCAGCTTTCTAGGGGGAGGTGAAGGCTACACCTTC.

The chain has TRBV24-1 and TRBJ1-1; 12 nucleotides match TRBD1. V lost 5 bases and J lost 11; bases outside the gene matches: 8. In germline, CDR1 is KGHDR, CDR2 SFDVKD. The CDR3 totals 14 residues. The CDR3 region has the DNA TGTGCCACCAGTGGCGCCGGGACAGGGGGCCTGGCTTTCTTT. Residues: CATSGAGTGGLAFF.

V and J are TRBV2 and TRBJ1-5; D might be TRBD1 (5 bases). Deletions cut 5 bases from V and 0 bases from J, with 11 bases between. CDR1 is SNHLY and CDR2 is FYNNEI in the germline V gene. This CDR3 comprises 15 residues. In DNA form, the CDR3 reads TGTGCCAGCAGTCGGACGGACAATAGCAATCAGCCCCAGCATTTT. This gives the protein CASSRTDNSNQPQHF. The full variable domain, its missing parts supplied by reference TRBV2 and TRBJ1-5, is EPEVTQTPSHQVTQMGQEVILRCVPISNHLYFYWYRQILGQKVEFLVSFYNNEISEKSEIFDDQFSVERPDGSNFTLKIRSTKLEDSAMYFCASSRTDNSNQPQHFGDGTRLSIL.

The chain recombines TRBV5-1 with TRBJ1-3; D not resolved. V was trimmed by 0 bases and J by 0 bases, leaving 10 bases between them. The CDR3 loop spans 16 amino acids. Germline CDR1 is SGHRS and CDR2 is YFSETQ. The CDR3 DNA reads TGCGCCAGCAGCTTGGAGTTCGTGAGCTCTGGAAACACCATATATTTT. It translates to CASSLEFVSSGNTIYF.

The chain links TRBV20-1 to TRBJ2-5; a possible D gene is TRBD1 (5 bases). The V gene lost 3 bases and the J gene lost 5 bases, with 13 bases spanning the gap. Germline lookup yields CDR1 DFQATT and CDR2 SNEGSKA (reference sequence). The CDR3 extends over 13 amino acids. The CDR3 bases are TGCAGTGCTAGGCTGACAGTCGGGGAGACCCAGTACTTC. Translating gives CSARLTVGETQYF.

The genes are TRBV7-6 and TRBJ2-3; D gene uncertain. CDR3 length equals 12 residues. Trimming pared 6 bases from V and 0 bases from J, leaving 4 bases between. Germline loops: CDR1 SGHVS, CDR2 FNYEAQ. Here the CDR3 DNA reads TGTGCCAGCAGGGCAAGCACAGATACGCAGTATTTT. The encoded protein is CASRASTDTQYF.

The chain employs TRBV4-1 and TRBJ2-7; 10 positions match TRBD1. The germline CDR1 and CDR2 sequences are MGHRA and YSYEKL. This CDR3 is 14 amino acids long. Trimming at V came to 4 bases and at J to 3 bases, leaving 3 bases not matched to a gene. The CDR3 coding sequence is TGCGCCAGCAGCCGAGACAGGGGGCTCTACGAGCAGTACTTC. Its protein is CASSRDRGLYEQYF.

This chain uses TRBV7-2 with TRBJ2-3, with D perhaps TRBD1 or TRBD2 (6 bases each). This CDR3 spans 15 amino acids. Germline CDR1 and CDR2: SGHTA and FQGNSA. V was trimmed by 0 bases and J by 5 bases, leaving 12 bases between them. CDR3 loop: CASSLARGRLDTQYF. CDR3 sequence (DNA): TGTGCCAGCAGCTTAGCCCGGGGGCGCCTAGATACGCAGTATTTT.

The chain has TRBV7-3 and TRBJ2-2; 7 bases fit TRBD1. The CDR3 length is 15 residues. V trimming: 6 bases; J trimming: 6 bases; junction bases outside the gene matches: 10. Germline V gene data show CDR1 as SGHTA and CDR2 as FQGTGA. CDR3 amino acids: CASSPTDRVSGELFF. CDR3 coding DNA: TGTGCCAGCAGTCCTACTGACAGGGTCTCCGGGGAGCTGTTTTTT.

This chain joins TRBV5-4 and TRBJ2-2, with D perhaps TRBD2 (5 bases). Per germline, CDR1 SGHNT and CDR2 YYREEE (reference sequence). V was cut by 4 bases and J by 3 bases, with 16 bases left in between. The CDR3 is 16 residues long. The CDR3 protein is CASSVDWSGDTGELFF. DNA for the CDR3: TGTGCCAGCAGCGTTGACTGGAGCGGAGACACCGGGGAGCTGTTTTTT.

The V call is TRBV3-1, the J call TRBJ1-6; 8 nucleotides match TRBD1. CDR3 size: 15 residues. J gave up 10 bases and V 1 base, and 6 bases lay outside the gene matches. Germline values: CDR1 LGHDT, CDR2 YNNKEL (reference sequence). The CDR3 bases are TGTGCCAGCAGCCAAGTCCAGGGGGCGGAATCACCCCTCCACTTT. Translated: CASSQVQGAESPLHF.

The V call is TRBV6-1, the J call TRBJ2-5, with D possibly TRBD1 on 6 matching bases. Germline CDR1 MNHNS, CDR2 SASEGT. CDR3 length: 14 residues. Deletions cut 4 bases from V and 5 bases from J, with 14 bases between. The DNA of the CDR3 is TGTGCCAGCAGTGGATGGGGGCCTTGGGAGACCCAGTACTTC. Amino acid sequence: CASSGWGPWETQYF.

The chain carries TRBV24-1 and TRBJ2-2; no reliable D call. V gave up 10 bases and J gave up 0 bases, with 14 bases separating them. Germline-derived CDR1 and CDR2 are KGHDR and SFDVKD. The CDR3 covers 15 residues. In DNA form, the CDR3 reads TGTGCCACAACCCAGACGAACTCGAACACCGGGGAGCTGTTTTTT. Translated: CATTQTNSNTGELFF.

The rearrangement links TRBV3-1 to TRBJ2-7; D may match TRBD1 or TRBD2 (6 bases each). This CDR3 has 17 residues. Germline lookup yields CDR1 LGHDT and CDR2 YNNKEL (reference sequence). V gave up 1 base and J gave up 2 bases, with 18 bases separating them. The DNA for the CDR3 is TGTGCCAGCAGCCAAGGAGGAAGGGGGGACGGAGCCTACGAGCAGTACTTC. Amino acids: CASSQGGRGDGAYEQYF.